This T cell receptor (beta chain) appears in the sequencing data of a study of monozygotic twins with inflammatory bowel disease. About this clonotype: Its cognate antigen is unknown.

Overall study results and limits: Healthy twins showed more clonotype sharing with others than IBD patients, especially patients with disease activity. Distinct T cell subtypes could not be told apart.

Every sample had its cDNA made across eight separate reactions. Each CDR3 protein gets one entry in TCRdb, which reprocessed the 5' RACE reads and gives no DNA. In total, the table holds 400,000 or so distinct CDR3 sequences. CDR3 length: 15 amino acids. Germline V gene lookup returns CDR1 GTSNPN and CDR2 SVGIG (reference sequence). Input material: blood. The rearrangement links TRBV30 to TRBJ2-7. This receptor was identified in a human donor with ulcerative colitis or Crohn's disease, or a healthy co-twin of an affected twin (not recorded which). CDR3 region: CAWSVPNRGSYEQYF.